Reported below is one TCR beta chain. This sample is part of a study of shared clonotypes between healthy human individuals. When samples were unsorted, around 83 million PBMCs were used for genomic DNA. Under the authors' procedure: Owing to the provision of junction-only sequences devoid of quality scores by immunoSEQ, filtering differed. Sequencing used immunoSEQ multiplex PCR; TCRdb keeps in-frame clones, though not all of them. V and J calls and clone size are given by that table; D and trimming were obtained from the DNA. The sample records under 600,000 clones, just over 75% being singletons. The TCR originated in a woman aged 35 to 49 in good health. Some clones in this sample may be carry-over from other donors' samples. The sample comprised PBMCs.

CDR3 nucleotides: TGTGCTAGTGGTACCGGGACGGCGAACACTGAAGCTTTCTTT. This gives the protein CASGTGTANTEAFF. This chain uses TRBV12-5 with TRBJ1-1, with D tentatively TRBD1 (5 bases). Trimming removed 5 bases from V and 1 base from J, with 11 bases in between. CDR3 length equals 14 residues. Germline V lookup: CDR1 LGHNT, CDR2 FRNRAP.